Below, 8 T cell receptor beta chains from the same sample are listed, as sequenced in a study of blood T cell repertoires in COVID-19. Measured with immunoSEQ multiplex PCR; TCRdb has only the in-frame clones, and not every one. The table records 62,000 or so clones, just over 85% of them present only once. Material for sequencing was peripheral blood. The receptor source for this set is a woman aged 60-75 years with acute or convalescent COVID-19.

In its sample, this clone was seen a few times. This chain joins TRBV6-1 and TRBJ1-4; D gene unclear. This CDR3 spans 16 amino acids. The ends were cut back, 2 bases at V and 5 bases at J, with 15 bases in the middle. Germline assignment: CDR1 MNHNS and CDR2 SASEGT. The CDR3 loop reads CASSETGWVGNEKLFF. The CDR3 DNA reads TGTGCCAGCAGTGAAACTGGATGGGTCGGGAATGAAAAACTGTTTTTT.

The genes are TRBV7-3 and TRBJ2-1, with a possible D match to TRBD2 (7 bases). The V end lost 2 bases, the J end lost 4 bases, and 15 bases lay between the germline ends. CDR1 SGHTA and CDR2 FQGTGA come from the germline V gene. The CDR3 is made up of 16 amino acids. The CDR3 region has the DNA TGTGCCAGCAGCTTATACGCGGCGGGGGCTTACAATGAGCAGTTCTTC. This gives the protein CASSLYAAGAYNEQFF. Variable domain in full (rest from reference TRBV7-3 and TRBJ2-1): GAGVSQTPSNKVTEKGKYVELRCDPISGHTALYWYRQSLGQGPEFLIYFQGTGAADDSGLPNDRFFAVRPEGSVSTLKIQRTERGDSAVYLCASSLYAAGAYNEQFFGPGTRLTVL.

The genes are TRBV6-5 and TRBJ1-4; no definite D call. This CDR3 has 15 residues. Per the germline V gene, CDR1 is MNHEY and CDR2 is SVGAGI. V lost 5 bases to trimming and J lost 0 bases, with 10 bases between them. CDR3 loop: CASSRRHATNEKLFF. The CDR3 coding sequence is TGTGCCAGCAGTAGACGACACGCAACTAATGAAAAACTGTTTTTT.

The J gene is TRBJ1-2, the V gene TRBV6-1; no firm D call. V shed 7 bases and J shed 7 bases, with 10 bases lying between them. The germline V gene encodes CDR1 MNHNS and CDR2 SASEGT. The length of the CDR3 is 11 residues. The chain's CDR3 is CASTASGGYTF. The CDR3 bases are TGTGCCAGCACCGCGTCTGGTGGCTACACCTTC.

This clone was detected once. V is TRBV15 and J is TRBJ2-7; D may be TRBD2 (5 bases). Germline V gene data show CDR1 as LNHNV and CDR2 as YYDKDF (reference sequence). This CDR3 has 15 amino acids. Deletions cut 0 bases from V and 2 bases from J, with 11 bases between. CDR3 region: CATSRDSGGPYEQYF. CDR3 nucleotide sequence: TGTGCCACCAGCAGAGATAGTGGAGGACCCTACGAGCAGTACTTC.

This clone was detected only a few times. This sequence joins TRBV2 and TRBJ1-5, with a possible D match to TRBD1 (6 bases). Between the trimmed V and J ends, which lost 3 bases and 4 bases, there was a span of 22 bases. CDR1 is SNHLY and CDR2 is FYNNEI in the germline V gene. The CDR3 loop spans 18 amino acids. The CDR3 sequence: CASSDSVLVRGPNQPQHF. In nucleotides, the CDR3 is TGTGCCAGCAGTGATTCTGTCTTGGTCAGGGGACCGAATCAGCCCCAGCATTTT.

The V gene is TRBV28, the J gene TRBJ2-7; TRBD1 matches at 11 bases. The junction had 13 bases not matched to a gene; V was cut back by 7 bases and J by 11 bases. Germline CDR1 is MDHEN and CDR2 is SYDVKM. The CDR3 loop spans 14 amino acids. The CDR3 DNA follows: TGTGCCAGCACCCCCCGGGACAGGGGGTCCGTGAAGTACTTC. The encoded protein is CASTPRDRGSVKYF.

This clone was counted only a few times. This chain joins TRBV5-1 and TRBJ2-2, with 7 positions matching TRBD2. V shed 3 bases, J shed 4 bases, and the junction held 9 bases outside the gene matches. This CDR3 is 16 amino acids long. Germline-derived CDR1 and CDR2 are SGHRS and YFSETQ. This CDR3 is CASSSGRSIPTGELFF. Here the CDR3 DNA reads TGCGCCAGCAGCTCCGGGAGGTCGATTCCCACCGGGGAGCTGTTTTTT.